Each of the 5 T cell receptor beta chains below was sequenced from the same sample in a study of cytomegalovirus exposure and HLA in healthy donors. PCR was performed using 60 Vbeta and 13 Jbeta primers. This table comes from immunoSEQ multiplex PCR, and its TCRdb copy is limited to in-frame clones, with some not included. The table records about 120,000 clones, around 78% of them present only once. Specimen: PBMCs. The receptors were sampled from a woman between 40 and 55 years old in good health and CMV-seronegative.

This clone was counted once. The CDR3 reads CASSFQSGVRYEQYF. The CDR3 region has the DNA TGCGCCAGCAGCTTTCAATCGGGAGTTAGGTACGAGCAGTACTTC. The chain links TRBV5-1 to TRBJ2-7; maybe TRBD2 (6 bases). The germline V gene has CDR1 SGHRS and CDR2 YFSETQ. Between the trimmed V and J ends, which lost 2 bases and 4 bases, there was a span of 16 bases. The CDR3 sequence is 15 residues long.

CDR3 loop: CASSWGGGRASYEQYF. CDR3 nucleotides: TGTGCCAGCAGCTGGGGGGGCGGGAGGGCCTCCTACGAGCAGTACTTC. The chain combines TRBV7-9 with TRBJ2-7, with 9 nucleotides matching TRBD2. The junction had 7 bases not matched to a gene; V was cut back by 4 bases and J by 0 bases. CDR3 length: 16 amino acids. Germline-derived CDR1 and CDR2 are SEHNR and FQNEAQ (reference sequence).

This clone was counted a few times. The CDR3 reads CASSLREGNEQFF. The CDR3 DNA follows: TGTGCCAGCAGCTTACGCGAGGGCAATGAGCAGTTCTTC. The chain employs TRBV7-3 and TRBJ2-1, with TRBD2 as a possible D gene (5 bases). The V gene's germline CDR1 is SGHTA and CDR2 FQGTGA. The CDR3 is 13 residues long. Between the trimmed V and J ends, which lost 2 bases and 6 bases, there was a span of 8 bases.

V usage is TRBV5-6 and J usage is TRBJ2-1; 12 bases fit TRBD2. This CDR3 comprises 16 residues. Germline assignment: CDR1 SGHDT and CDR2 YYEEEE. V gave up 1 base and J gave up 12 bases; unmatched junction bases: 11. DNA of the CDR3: TGTGCCAGCAGCTTGTGGACTAGCGGGGTCTACAAGGGGCAGTTCTTC. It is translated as CASSLWTSGVYKGQFF.

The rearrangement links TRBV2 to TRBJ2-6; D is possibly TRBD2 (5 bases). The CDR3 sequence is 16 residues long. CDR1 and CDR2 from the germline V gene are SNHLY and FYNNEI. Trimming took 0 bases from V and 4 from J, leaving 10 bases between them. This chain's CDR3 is CASSEARVGGANVLTF. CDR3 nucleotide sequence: TGTGCCAGCAGTGAAGCGAGGGTGGGAGGGGCCAACGTCCTGACTTTC.